This T cell receptor (beta chain) was retrieved from a study of identical twins. TCRdb re-analysed the 5' RACE reads in MiXCR, keeping a single row per CDR3 protein. The table lists some 790,000 distinct CDR3 sequences, over 15% of them singletons, with roughly 14% in the top ten. CDR1 is DFQATT and CDR2 is SNEGSKA in the germline V gene (reference sequence). Trimming stripped 1 base from V and 8 bases from J, with 8 bases between. The CDR3 runs to 11 residues. There were only healthy Caucasians among the donors. These data were also filed under a second study, of T cells expressing NK-cell markers.

The rearrangement links TRBV20-1 to TRBJ1-1; D is undetermined. Specimen: PBMCs. The clonotype was recovered from a woman aged 18-29 years in good health. The CDR3 DNA sequence: TGCAGTGCTAGAGCGGGCCGCGAAGCTTTCTTT. Translating it yields CSARAGREAFF.